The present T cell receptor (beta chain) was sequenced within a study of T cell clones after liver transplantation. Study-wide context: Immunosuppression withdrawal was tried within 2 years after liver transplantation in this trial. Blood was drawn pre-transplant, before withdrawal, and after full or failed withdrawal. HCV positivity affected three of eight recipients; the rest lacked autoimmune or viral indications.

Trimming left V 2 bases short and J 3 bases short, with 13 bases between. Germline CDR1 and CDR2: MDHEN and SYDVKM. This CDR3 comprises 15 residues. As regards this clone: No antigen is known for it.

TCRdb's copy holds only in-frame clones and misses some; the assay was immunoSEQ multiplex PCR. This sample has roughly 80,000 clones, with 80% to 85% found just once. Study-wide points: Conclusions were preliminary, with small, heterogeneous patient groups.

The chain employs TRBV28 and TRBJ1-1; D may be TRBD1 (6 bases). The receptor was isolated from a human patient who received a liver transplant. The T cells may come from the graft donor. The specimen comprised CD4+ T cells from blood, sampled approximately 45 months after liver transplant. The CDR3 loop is CASSLTPPGDTEAFF. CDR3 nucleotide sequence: TGTGCCAGCAGTTTAACCCCCCCAGGGGACACTGAAGCTTTCTTT.